Listed here are 32 T cell receptor beta chains from one sample, sequenced in a study of blood T cells in healthy people across ages. With a J-beta primer mix and a sample-barcoded 5' primer, a second PCR ran about 7 to 12 cycles. TCRdb passed the 5' RACE reads through MiXCR, listing each CDR3 protein once. The sample shows 910,000 or so distinct CDR3 sequences, about 53% of them seen only once. Specimen: blood. The receptors come from a woman aged 60 to 75 in good health.

This chain joins TRBV12-3 or TRBV12-4 and TRBJ2-2; D not certain. V lost 6 bases, J lost 7 bases, and 9 bases lay in between. CDR3 length: 12 amino acids. The CDR3 reads CASSLHDGELFF. In DNA, the CDR3 is TGTGCCAGCAGCTTACATGACGGGGAGCTGTTTTTT.

This clonotype was counted only a few times. The chain joins TRBV5-1 to TRBJ2-4; TRBD2 matches at 7 bases. The CDR3 runs 14 residues. Looked up from germline, CDR1 is SGHRS and CDR2 is YFSETQ. The V and J ends lost 4 bases and 5 bases, in that order; junction bases with no gene match: 6. CDR3 coding DNA: TGCGCCAGCAGCCCGGGAGGAGGGGAAAACATTCAGTACTTC. Translated, it gives CASSPGGGENIQYF.

This chain connects TRBV12-3 or TRBV12-4 to TRBJ2-1; 7 bases align to TRBD2. The CDR3 consists of 14 residues. V gave up 3 bases and J gave up 5 bases; unmatched junction bases: 4. The DNA for the CDR3 is TGTGCCAGCAGTTTTTGGGGGGGAGACAATGAGCAGTTCTTC. Amino acids: CASSFWGGDNEQFF.

The chain couples TRBV7-6 to TRBJ2-3; 14 positions match TRBD2. The V gene's germline CDR1 is SGHVS and CDR2 FNYEAQ. The CDR3 has 16 residues. Losses at the gene ends were 4 bases for V and 7 bases for J; bases not matched to a gene: 7. CDR3 sequence: CASSSTSGRVINTQYF. The CDR3 DNA reads TGTGCCAGCAGCTCGACTAGCGGGAGGGTTATCAATACGCAGTATTTT.

The chain employs TRBV4-2 and TRBJ1-3; D unclear. Germline CDR1 is LGHNA and CDR2 is YNFKEQ. Trimming took 0 bases from V and 4 from J, leaving 13 bases between them. The CDR3 runs to 16 residues. The CDR3 DNA reads as TGTGCCAGCAGCCAAGAAACCCCCGGTATGGGAAACACCATATATTTT. This sequence encodes CASSQETPGMGNTIYF.

The chain links TRBV6-5 to TRBJ1-4; the D is unclear. CDR1 is MNHEY, CDR2 SVGAGI, per germline. V lost 3 bases and J 4 bases, leaving 12 bases between the germline ends. This CDR3 spans 15 amino acids. CDR3 region: CASSYRSQSNEKLFF. The DNA for the CDR3 is TGTGCCAGCAGTTATAGGTCCCAGAGTAATGAAAAACTGTTTTTT.

This chain connects TRBV6-5 to TRBJ2-1, with TRBD2 as a possible D gene (5 bases). The length of the CDR3 is 15 residues. Deletions cut 0 bases from V and 8 bases from J, with 14 bases between. From germline, CDR1 is MNHEY and CDR2 SVGAGI. In nucleotides, the CDR3 is TGTGCCAGCAGTTACTCGAGGGCTAGTTTGCATGAGCAGTTCTTC. Protein product: CASSYSRASLHEQFF.

This clonotype showed up just a few times. J is TRBJ2-7 and V is TRBV27; TRBD2 agrees at 8 bases. The length of the CDR3 is 15 residues. The J segment lost 2 bases and the V segment lost 5 bases, leaving 8 bases of the junction unmatched. The germline gives CDR1 MNHEY, CDR2 SMNVEV (reference sequence). The CDR3 nucleotides are TGTGCCAGCAGTCCATCCCCCGGGGGGGCCTACGAGCAGTACTTC. It codes for CASSPSPGGAYEQYF.

The V and J genes are TRBV5-1 and TRBJ2-2; possible D gene TRBD2, 6 bases. The germline V gene encodes CDR1 SGHRS and CDR2 YFSETQ. V lost 5 bases, J lost 2 bases, and 10 bases lay in between. This CDR3 has 14 residues. This CDR3 reads CASRVEGNTGELFF. CDR3 bases: TGCGCCAGCAGGGTGGAGGGAAACACCGGGGAGCTGTTTTTT.

Only a few counts were recorded for this clonotype. V usage is TRBV20-1 and J usage is TRBJ2-7; the D call may be TRBD1 or TRBD2 (5 bases each). Germline lookup yields CDR1 DFQATT and CDR2 SNEGSKA (reference sequence). The CDR3 has 14 amino acids. Trimming took 3 bases from V and 3 from J, leaving 15 bases between them. CDR3: CSARARDAGYEQYF. In nucleotides, the CDR3 is TGCAGTGCTAGGGCCAGGGACGCCGGCTACGAGCAGTACTTC.

The chain uses TRBV4-1 and TRBJ2-2, with TRBD2 matching over 14 bases. CDR1 is MGHRA and CDR2 is YSYEKL in the germline V gene. There are 18 residues in the CDR3. With 4 bases clipped from V and 5 bases from J, the junction kept 9 bases outside the gene matches. CDR3 in amino acids: CASSPQTSGRAYTGELFF. CDR3 coding DNA: TGCGCCAGCAGCCCGCAGACTAGCGGGAGGGCCTATACCGGGGAGCTGTTTTTT.

This clonotype was seen a handful of times. The CDR3 spells CASSGSGRAREQYF. The DNA for the CDR3 is TGTGCCAGCAGCGGCAGCGGGAGGGCCCGCGAGCAGTACTTC. The genes are TRBV7-2 and TRBJ2-7; 10 bases align to TRBD2. Trimming at V came to 5 bases and at J to 6 bases, leaving 7 bases not matched to a gene. The CDR3 totals 14 residues. Per germline, CDR1 SGHTA and CDR2 FQGNSA.

This clonotype was detected only a few times. V and J are TRBV29-1 and TRBJ2-1; unclear D gene. The V end lost 6 bases, the J end lost 8 bases, and 14 bases lay between the germline ends. CDR1 is SQVTM and CDR2 is ANQGSEA in the germline V gene. The CDR3 runs to 12 residues. CDR3 sequence reads: CSVVREEDEQFF. The CDR3 DNA sequence: TGCAGCGTAGTAAGAGAGGAAGATGAGCAGTTCTTC.

The CDR3 sequence is CSANLPGPLLYEQYF. DNA of the CDR3: TGCAGTGCAAACTTACCGGGACCCCTACTCTACGAGCAGTACTTC. V is TRBV20-1 and J is TRBJ2-7; D is perhaps TRBD1 or TRBD2 (5 bases each). The V end was cut by 6 bases, the J end by 3 bases, with 21 bases between. CDR1 is DFQATT and CDR2 is SNEGSKA in the germline V gene (reference sequence). This CDR3 comprises 15 residues.

The table lists this clonotype with a few counts. The chain uses TRBV20-1 and TRBJ2-5; D possibly corresponds to TRBD1 (5 bases). The last part of the DNA fits TRBJ2-7 better; the J call may be wrong. CDR1 is DFQATT, CDR2 SNEGSKA, per germline (reference sequence). This CDR3 comprises 14 residues. The CDR3 DNA reads TGCAGTGCTAGATTGCAGGGTTCGGGCTACGAGCAGTACTTC. Its protein product is CSARLQGSGYEQYF.

The chain employs TRBV2 and TRBJ2-1; 8 nucleotides align to TRBD2. CDR3 length equals 16 residues. Germline loops: CDR1 SNHLY, CDR2 FYNNEI. With 6 bases clipped from V and 7 bases from J, the junction kept 14 bases outside the gene matches. CDR3 DNA: TGTGCCAGCAGCCCACTAGCGGCCCCCTGGAGTAATGAGCAGTTCTTC. It is translated as CASSPLAAPWSNEQFF.

This clonotype was counted between two and nine times. The chain recombines TRBV5-6 with TRBJ2-3, with 10 nucleotides matching TRBD2. Germline assignment: CDR1 SGHDT and CDR2 YYEEEE. V gave up 4 bases and J gave up 6 bases; unmatched junction bases: 8. The CDR3 sequence is 15 residues long. CDR3 DNA sequence: TGTGCCAGCAGCAAAGCGGGAGGGGATCAGGATACGCAGTATTTT. Translating it yields CASSKAGGDQDTQYF.

Only a few counts were recorded for this clonotype. The chain carries TRBV4-1 and TRBJ2-5; weak D call: TRBD1 (6 bases). Trimming shortened V by 1 base and J by 5 bases, and 11 bases separated the two germline ends. Germline CDR1 is MGHRA and CDR2 is YSYEKL. The CDR3 covers 14 residues. CDR3 residues: CASSQATGRETQYF. The CDR3 DNA reads TGCGCCAGCAGCCAAGCGACAGGACGGGAGACCCAGTACTTC.

The CDR3 is CASSLEAGGGQETQYF. The CDR3 DNA reads TGTGCCAGCAGCTTAGAGGCGGGAGGGGGCCAAGAGACCCAGTACTTC. The J gene is TRBJ2-5, the V gene TRBV11-2; TRBD2 matches 9 bases. The CDR3 totals 16 residues. CDR1 SGHAT and CDR2 FQNNGV come from the germline V gene. V lost 0 bases and J lost 1; bases outside the gene matches: 3. Variable domain in full (rest from reference TRBV11-2 and TRBJ2-5): EAGVAQSPRYKIIEKRQSVAFWCNPISGHATLYWYQQILGQGPKLLIQFQNNGVVDDSQLPKDRFSAERLKGVDSTLKIQPAKLEDSAVYLCASSLEAGGGQETQYFGPGTRLLVL.

This clonotype came up many times. This sequence joins TRBV21-1 and TRBJ2-3; the table's D call, TRBD1, was not checked against the DNA. TRBV21-1 is a listed pseudogene. The CDR3 contains 14 residues. The CDR3 bases are TGTGCCAGCCTCCGGGGAAACGGGACAGATACGCAGTATTTT. This codes for CASLRGNGTDTQYF.

The genes are TRBV28 and TRBJ2-7; 7 bases fit TRBD2. The V gene's germline CDR1 is MDHEN and CDR2 SYDVKM. V was pared by 7 bases and J by 3 bases, with 15 bases of the junction left unmatched. CDR3 size: 16 residues. The CDR3 loop is CASKSSAAGASYEQYF. CDR3 sequence (DNA): TGTGCCAGCAAGTCTTCGGCCGCGGGAGCTAGCTACGAGCAGTACTTC. The entire variable domain, with the rest obtained from reference TRBV28 and TRBJ2-7, is as follows: DVKVTQSSRYLVKRTGEKVFLECVQDMDHENMFWYRQDPGLGLRLIYFSYDVKMKEKGDIPEGYSVSREKKERFSLILESASTNQTSMYLCASKSSAAGASYEQYFGPGTRLTVT.

The gene calls are TRBV9 and TRBJ2-1; TRBD2 aligns across 14 bases. V trimming: 0 bases; J trimming: 7 bases; junction bases outside the gene matches: 6. CDR1 is SGDLS and CDR2 is YYNGEE in the germline V gene. The CDR3 loop spans 17 amino acids. The CDR3 loop reads CASSVGLAGGPQNEQFF. DNA for the CDR3: TGTGCCAGCAGCGTAGGACTAGCGGGAGGGCCGCAGAATGAGCAGTTCTTC.

V and J are TRBV21-1 and TRBJ2-5; TRBD1, as called in the table, went unchecked against the DNA. TRBV21-1 is marked as a pseudogene. The CDR3 spans 18 residues. The CDR3 bases are TGTGCCAGCAGCAAAGTCCCTCCGGGACAGGGAATTGAGGAGACCCAGTACTTC. Protein product: CASSKVPPGQGIEETQYF.

This clonotype was seen a few times. The V and J genes are TRBV29-1 and TRBJ2-7, with 9 bases fitting TRBD1. CDR1 is SQVTM and CDR2 is ANQGSEA in the germline V gene. The CDR3 runs to 13 residues. J gave up 7 bases and V 2 bases, and 6 bases lay outside the gene matches. The CDR3: CSVETGGGGEQYF. The CDR3 coding sequence is TGCAGCGTTGAAACAGGGGGCGGCGGTGAGCAGTACTTC.

The gene calls are TRBV10-3 and TRBJ2-3; possible D gene TRBD1, 6 bases. The CDR3 consists of 14 residues. V dropped 8 bases and J dropped 4 bases, with 16 bases sitting between them. CDR1 and CDR2 (germline): ENHRY, SYGVKD. The CDR3 region is CAIGNRVNADTQYF. In DNA, the CDR3 is TGTGCCATCGGGAACAGGGTTAACGCAGATACGCAGTATTTT.

This clonotype was detected a few times. The chain combines TRBV28 with TRBJ2-5; D not resolved. Germline CDR1 and CDR2: MDHEN and SYDVKM. CDR3 length equals 15 residues. Trimming took off 6 bases at V and 8 bases at J, with 22 bases between the two ends. DNA for the CDR3: TGTGCCAGCAGCCCGAATCGAGTGGGGTCGGCAACCCAGTACTTC. Its protein is CASSPNRVGSATQYF. The full variable domain, its missing parts supplied by reference TRBV28 and TRBJ2-5, is DVKVTQSSRYLVKRTGEKVFLECVQDMDHENMFWYRQDPGLGLRLIYFSYDVKMKEKGDIPEGYSVSREKKERFSLILESASTNQTSMYLCASSPNRVGSATQYFGPGTRLLVL.

The chain joins TRBV6-1 to TRBJ2-5; no clear D. The V end lost 1 base, the J end lost 5 bases, and 14 bases lay between the germline ends. Germline V CDR1 and CDR2: MNHNS, SASEGT. The CDR3 is 15 residues long. CDR3 residues: CASSEDGIYGETQYF. The DNA of the CDR3 is TGTGCCAGCAGTGAAGATGGGATCTATGGGGAGACCCAGTACTTC.

This clonotype came up a few times. The chain uses TRBV6-5 and TRBJ1-2; D unresolved. Germline CDR1 reads MNHEY; CDR2 reads SVGAGI. The CDR3 length is 14 residues. Trimming pared 6 bases from V and 5 bases from J, leaving 16 bases between. Here the CDR3 reads CASSPMSDRYGYTF. DNA of the CDR3: TGTGCCAGCAGCCCCATGAGTGATCGGTATGGCTACACCTTC.

The chain couples TRBV4-2 to TRBJ2-4; D unclear. With 3 bases removed from V and 0 bases from J, the gap between germline ends came to 12 bases. The germline V gene has CDR1 LGHNA and CDR2 YNFKEQ. The CDR3 length is 16 residues. The CDR3 loop is CASSQNGYPAKNIQYF. The CDR3 region has the DNA TGTGCCAGCAGCCAGAATGGCTACCCAGCCAAAAACATTCAGTACTTC.

The rearrangement joins TRBV7-6 to TRBJ1-5; 7 bases map to TRBD1. This CDR3 region has 15 residues. With 5 bases clipped from V and 1 base from J, the junction kept 5 bases outside the gene matches. Germline values: CDR1 SGHVS, CDR2 FNYEAQ. CDR3 amino acids: CASSPQTGSNQPQHF. The CDR3 DNA sequence: TGTGCCAGCAGCCCCCAGACAGGGAGCAATCAGCCCCAGCATTTT.

The rearrangement uses TRBV7-3 and TRBJ2-1, with a possible D match to TRBD2 (6 bases). V lost 6 bases to trimming and J lost 8 bases, with 20 bases between them. This CDR3 region has 15 residues. Germline V gene sequence: CDR1 SGHTA, CDR2 FQGTGA. CDR3 sequence: CASSPVGGGVYEQFF. The CDR3, as DNA: TGTGCCAGCAGTCCCGTTGGAGGAGGGGTGTATGAGCAGTTCTTC.

The rearrangement uses TRBV20-1 and TRBJ2-7, with 7 bases lining up with TRBD2. The germline gives CDR1 DFQATT, CDR2 SNEGSKA (reference sequence). V shed 5 bases and J 1 base; nucleotides not matched to a gene: 11. This CDR3 is 15 amino acids long. CDR3 nucleotide sequence: TGCAGTGCTCCGACTCGGCGGGAGCTATCCTACGAGCAGTACTTC. It codes for CSAPTRRELSYEQYF.